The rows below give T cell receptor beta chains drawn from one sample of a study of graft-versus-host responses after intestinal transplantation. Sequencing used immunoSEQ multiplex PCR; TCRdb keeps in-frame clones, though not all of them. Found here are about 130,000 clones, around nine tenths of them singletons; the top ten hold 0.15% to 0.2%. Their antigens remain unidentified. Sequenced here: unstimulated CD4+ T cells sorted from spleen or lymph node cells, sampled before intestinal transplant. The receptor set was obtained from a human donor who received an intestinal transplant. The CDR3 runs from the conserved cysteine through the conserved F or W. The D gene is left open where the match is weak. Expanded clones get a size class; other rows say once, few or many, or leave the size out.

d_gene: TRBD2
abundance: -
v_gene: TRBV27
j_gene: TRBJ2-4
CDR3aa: CASSLYPGGGKNIQYF
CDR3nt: TGTGCCAGCAGTTTATATCCGGGAGGAGGCAAAAACATTCAGTACTTC

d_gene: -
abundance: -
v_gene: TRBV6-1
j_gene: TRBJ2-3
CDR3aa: CASRGTPRWDTQYF
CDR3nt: TGTGCCAGCAGGGGGACACCCCGATGGGATACGCAGTATTTT

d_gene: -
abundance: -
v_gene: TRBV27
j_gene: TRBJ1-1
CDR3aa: CASSLMGLGWPFF
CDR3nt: TGTGCCAGCAGTCTGATGGGGTTAGGTTGGCCTTTCTTT

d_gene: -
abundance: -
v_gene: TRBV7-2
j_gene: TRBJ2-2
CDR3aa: CASSLGYTGELFF
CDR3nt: TGTGCCAGCAGCTTAGGTTACACCGGGGAGCTGTTTTTT

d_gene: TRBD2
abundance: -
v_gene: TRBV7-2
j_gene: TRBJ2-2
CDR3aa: CASRGLAGGPGELFF
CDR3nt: TGTGCCAGCAGAGGACTAGCGGGAGGGCCAGGGGAGCTGTTTTTT

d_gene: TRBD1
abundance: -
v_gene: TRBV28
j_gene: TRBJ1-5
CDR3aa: CASSSTGTGYQPQHF
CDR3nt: TGTGCCAGCAGTTCTACCGGGACAGGTTATCAGCCCCAGCATTTT

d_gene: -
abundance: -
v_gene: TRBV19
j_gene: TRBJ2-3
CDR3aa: CASSGTRTDTQYF
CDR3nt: TGTGCCAGTAGTGGTACCCGCACAGATACGCAGTATTTT

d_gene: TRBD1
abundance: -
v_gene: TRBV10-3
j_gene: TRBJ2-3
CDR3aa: CAISVAQGAILRTDTQYF
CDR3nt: TGTGCCATCAGTGTCGCCCAGGGGGCGATCCTTAGGACAGATACGCAGTATTTT

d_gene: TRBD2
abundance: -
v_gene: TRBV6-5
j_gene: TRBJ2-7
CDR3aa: CASRILAGAWEQYF
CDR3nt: TGTGCCAGCAGAATCCTAGCGGGAGCTTGGGAGCAGTACTTC

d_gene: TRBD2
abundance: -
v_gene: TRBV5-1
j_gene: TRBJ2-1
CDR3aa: CASSLELADDNEQFF
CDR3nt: TGCGCCAGCAGCTTGGAACTAGCGGATGACAATGAGCAGTTCTTC

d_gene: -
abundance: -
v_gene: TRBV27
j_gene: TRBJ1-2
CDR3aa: CASSPEANYGYTF
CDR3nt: TGTGCCAGCAGTCCCGAGGCTAACTATGGCTACACCTTC

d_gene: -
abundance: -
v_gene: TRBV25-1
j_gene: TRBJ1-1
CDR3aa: CASSGGVGALNTEAFF
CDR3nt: TGTGCCAGCAGTGGGGGGGTTGGTGCCCTGAACACTGAAGCTTTCTTT

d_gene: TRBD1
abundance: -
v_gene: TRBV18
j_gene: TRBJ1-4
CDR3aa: CASSPRTGGRTTTNEKLFF
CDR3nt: TGTGCCAGCTCACCTCGGACAGGGGGCAGGACAACAACTAATGAAAAACTGTTTTTT

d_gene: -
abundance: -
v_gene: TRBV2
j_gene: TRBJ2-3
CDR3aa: CASTPNLLSTDTQYF
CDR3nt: TGTGCCAGCACTCCGAACCTGTTAAGCACAGATACGCAGTATTTT

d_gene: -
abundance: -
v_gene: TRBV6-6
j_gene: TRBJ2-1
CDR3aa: CASSPPGTYPYNEQFF
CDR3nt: TGTGCCAGCAGCCCCCCCGGGACATACCCCTACAATGAGCAGTTCTTC

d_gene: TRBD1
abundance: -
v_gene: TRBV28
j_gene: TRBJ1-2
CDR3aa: CASSWDRGTNYGYTF
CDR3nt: TGTGCCAGCAGTTGGGACAGGGGAACTAACTATGGCTACACCTTC

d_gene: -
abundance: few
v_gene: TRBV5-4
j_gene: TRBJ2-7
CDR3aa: CASSFRRSKDEQYF
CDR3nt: TGTGCCAGCAGCTTCCGACGGTCGAAGGACGAGCAGTACTTC

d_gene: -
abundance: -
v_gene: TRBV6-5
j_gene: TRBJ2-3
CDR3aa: CASRIQPSTDTQYF
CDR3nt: TGTGCCAGCCGGATCCAGCCTAGCACAGATACGCAGTATTTT

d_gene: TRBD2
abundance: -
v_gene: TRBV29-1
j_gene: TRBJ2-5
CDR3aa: CSVEGGRAFKETQYF
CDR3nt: TGCAGCGTTGAAGGCGGGAGGGCGTTCAAAGAGACCCAGTACTTC

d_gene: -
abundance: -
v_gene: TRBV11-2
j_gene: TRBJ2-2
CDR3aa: CASSLETANTGELFF
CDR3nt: TGTGCCAGCAGCTTAGAGACAGCGAACACCGGGGAGCTGTTTTTT

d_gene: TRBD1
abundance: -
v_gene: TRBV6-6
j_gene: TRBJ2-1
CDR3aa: CASLRQGLTNEQFF
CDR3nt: TGTGCCAGCCTTAGACAGGGGCTCACCAATGAGCAGTTCTTC

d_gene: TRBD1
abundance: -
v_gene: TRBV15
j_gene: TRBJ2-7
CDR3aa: CATSRDLGQGRGEQYF
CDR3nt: TGTGCCACCAGCAGAGATTTAGGACAGGGGAGGGGCGAGCAGTACTTC

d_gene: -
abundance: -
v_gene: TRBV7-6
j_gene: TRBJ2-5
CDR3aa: CASNTYSQGPWETQYF
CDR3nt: TGTGCCAGCAACACATACTCGCAGGGGCCGTGGGAGACCCAGTACTTC

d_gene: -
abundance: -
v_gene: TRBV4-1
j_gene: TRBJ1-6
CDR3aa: CASSQAVRGALNNSPLHF
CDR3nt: TGCGCCAGCAGCCAAGCTGTGAGGGGCGCCTTGAATAATTCACCCCTCCACTTT

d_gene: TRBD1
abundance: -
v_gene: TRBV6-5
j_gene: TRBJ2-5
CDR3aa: CASSYSSGQRKETQYF
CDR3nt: TGTGCCAGCAGTTACTCTTCGGGACAGAGGAAGGAGACCCAGTACTTC

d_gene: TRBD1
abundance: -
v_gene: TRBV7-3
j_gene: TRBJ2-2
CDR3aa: CASSRDRVTGELFF
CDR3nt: TGTGCCAGCAGCCGAGACAGGGTCACCGGGGAGCTGTTTTTT

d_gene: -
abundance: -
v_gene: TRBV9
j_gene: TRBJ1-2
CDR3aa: CASSVGYSTGYTF
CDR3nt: TGTGCCAGCAGCGTAGGCTACTCGACAGGCTACACCTTC

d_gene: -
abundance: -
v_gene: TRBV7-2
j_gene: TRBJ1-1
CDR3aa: CASSPNRLEAFF
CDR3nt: TGTGCCAGCAGCCCTAATCGACTGGAAGCTTTCTTT

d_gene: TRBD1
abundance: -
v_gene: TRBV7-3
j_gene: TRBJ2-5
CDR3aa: CASSTGATGGIQETQYF
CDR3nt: TGTGCCAGCAGCACTGGCGCGACAGGGGGGATCCAAGAGACCCAGTACTTC